These T cell receptor beta chains were read from a single sample in a study of cytomegalovirus exposure and HLA in healthy donors. Produced via immunoSEQ multiplex PCR; TCRdb's table is partial and in-frame only. This table has roughly 120,000 clones, roughly 76% appearing once. The sample taken for sequencing was PBMCs. These receptors came from an older woman in good health and CMV-seropositive. Both conserved end residues are part of each CDR3. Each record gives: CDR3 DNA, CDR3 protein, D gene, J gene, clone size, V gene. The D gene is left open where the match is weak. A row's size may be missing; if present it is once, few, many or a size class.

CDR3 DNA: TGTGCCAGCAGCGAGACAGGATCCGAGGTTTCACCCCTCCACTTT
CDR3 protein: CASSETGSEVSPLHF
D gene: .
J gene: TRBJ1-6
clone size: .
V gene: TRBV9

CDR3 DNA: TGTGCCAGTAGCCTCGGTGGGACAGGCGGGTTTGAAGCTTTCTTT
CDR3 protein: CASSLGGTGGFEAFF
D gene: TRBD1
J gene: TRBJ1-1
clone size: .
V gene: TRBV19

CDR3 DNA: TGCGCCAGCAGCTTGGATCTTCAGGGTCCTGGCTACACCTTC
CDR3 protein: CASSLDLQGPGYTF
D gene: .
J gene: TRBJ1-2
clone size: few
V gene: TRBV5-1

CDR3 DNA: TGTGCCAGCAGCTCGCCGGGACAGGGGGCATATGAGCAGTTCTTC
CDR3 protein: CASSSPGQGAYEQFF
D gene: TRBD1
J gene: TRBJ2-1
clone size: few
V gene: TRBV13

CDR3 DNA: TGTGCCAGTAGTAGGGGCGGGAGTTACAATGAGCAGTTCTTC
CDR3 protein: CASSRGGSYNEQFF
D gene: TRBD2
J gene: TRBJ2-1
clone size: few
V gene: TRBV19

CDR3 DNA: TGCAGCGTTGGGTTTTCGGGTGGTTTTGGCTACACCTTC
CDR3 protein: CSVGFSGGFGYTF
D gene: .
J gene: TRBJ1-2
clone size: .
V gene: TRBV29-1

CDR3 DNA: TGTGCCAGTAGTACAGGGGGCGGGAGCACAGATACGCAGTATTTT
CDR3 protein: CASSTGGGSTDTQYF
D gene: TRBD1
J gene: TRBJ2-3
clone size: .
V gene: TRBV19

CDR3 DNA: TGTGCCTGGAGTGTACACCCAAACACCGGGGAGCTGTTTTTT
CDR3 protein: CAWSVHPNTGELFF
D gene: .
J gene: TRBJ2-2
clone size: .
V gene: TRBV30

CDR3 DNA: TGTGCCAGCAGCTTAGTTGTCTCGGCGGGAATAAACACCATATATTTT
CDR3 protein: CASSLVVSAGINTIYF
D gene: .
J gene: TRBJ1-3
clone size: .
V gene: TRBV7-2

CDR3 DNA: TGCGCCAGCAGTCGGCTAGCGGGAGGAGTGAAGGAGACCCAGTACTTC
CDR3 protein: CASSRLAGGVKETQYF
D gene: TRBD2
J gene: TRBJ2-5
clone size: .
V gene: TRBV4-1

CDR3 DNA: TGTGCCAGCAGCACCCAGGGTAGTACTGAAGCTTTCTTT
CDR3 protein: CASSTQGSTEAFF
D gene: .
J gene: TRBJ1-1
clone size: few
V gene: TRBV7-3

CDR3 DNA: TGTGCCAGTAGTACCGGGGGGGTAACGAACACCGGGGAGCTGTTTTTT
CDR3 protein: CASSTGGVTNTGELFF
D gene: TRBD2
J gene: TRBJ2-2
clone size: .
V gene: TRBV19

CDR3 DNA: TGTGCCACCAGCAGACTCGGGCAGGGGGCGCGCAAAAACATTCAGTACTTC
CDR3 protein: CATSRLGQGARKNIQYF
D gene: TRBD1
J gene: TRBJ2-4
clone size: .
V gene: TRBV15

CDR3 DNA: TGTGCCAGCAGTGCCGACAGCTACGAGCAGTACTTC
CDR3 protein: CASSADSYEQYF
D gene: .
J gene: TRBJ2-7
clone size: .
V gene: TRBV6-1

CDR3 DNA: TGTGCCAGCAGCTTGCTAGGGGTCGTAGCCTACGAGCAGTACTTC
CDR3 protein: CASSLLGVVAYEQYF
D gene: .
J gene: TRBJ2-7
clone size: once
V gene: TRBV5-8

CDR3 DNA: TGTGCCAGCAGTGAAACACAGGGGATGAATGAGCAGTTCTTC
CDR3 protein: CASSETQGMNEQFF
D gene: TRBD1
J gene: TRBJ2-1
clone size: .
V gene: TRBV6-5

CDR3 DNA: TGCGCCAGCAGCTTGGTATCTGAGATTCAAGAGACCCAGTACTTC
CDR3 protein: CASSLVSEIQETQYF
D gene: .
J gene: TRBJ2-5
clone size: .
V gene: TRBV5-1

CDR3 DNA: TGTGCCAGCAGTCCCCGGCTAGCGGGGGGTCTAGATACGCAGTATTTT
CDR3 protein: CASSPRLAGGLDTQYF
D gene: TRBD2
J gene: TRBJ2-3
clone size: .
V gene: TRBV6-4

CDR3 DNA: TGTGCCAGCAGCTTGGGGACAGGGGGTAGGAACACCGGGGAGCTGTTTTTT
CDR3 protein: CASSLGTGGRNTGELFF
D gene: TRBD1
J gene: TRBJ2-2
clone size: .
V gene: TRBV7-9

CDR3 DNA: TGTGCCAGCAGCGTAGAGTACAGCTCTGGAAACACCATATATTTT
CDR3 protein: CASSVEYSSGNTIYF
D gene: .
J gene: TRBJ1-3
clone size: .
V gene: TRBV9

CDR3 DNA: TGTGCCAGCTCACCCGTGGAACTAGCGGGAGAGAATGAGCAGTTCTTC
CDR3 protein: CASSPVELAGENEQFF
D gene: TRBD2
J gene: TRBJ2-1
clone size: few
V gene: TRBV18

CDR3 DNA: TGTGCCAGCAGCATCGACAGGGCCTACCGATACTTC
CDR3 protein: CASSIDRAYRYF
D gene: TRBD1
J gene: TRBJ2-5
clone size: few
V gene: TRBV2